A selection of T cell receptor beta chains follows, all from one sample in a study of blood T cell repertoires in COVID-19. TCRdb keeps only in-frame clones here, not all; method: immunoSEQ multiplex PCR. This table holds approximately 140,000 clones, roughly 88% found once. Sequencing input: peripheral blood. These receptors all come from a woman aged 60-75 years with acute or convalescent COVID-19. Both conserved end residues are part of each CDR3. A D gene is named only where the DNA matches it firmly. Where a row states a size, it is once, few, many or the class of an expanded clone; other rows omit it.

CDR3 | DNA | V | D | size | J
CASSRQGNTEAFF | TGTGCCAGCAGCAGACAAGGGAACACTGAAGCTTTCTTT | TRBV7-3 | . | once | TRBJ1-1
CASSPGTGESSPLHF | TGTGCCAGCAGCCCAGGGACAGGGGAGAGCTCACCCCTCCACTTT | TRBV9 | TRBD1 | . | TRBJ1-6
CASSLGGTSGTDTQYF | TGTGCCAGCAGCTTAGGGGGGACTAGCGGCACAGATACGCAGTATTTT | TRBV7-2 | TRBD2 | . | TRBJ2-3
CASSPWGRVDTGELFF | TGTGCCAGCAGCCCATGGGGGAGGGTGGACACCGGGGAGCTGTTTTTT | TRBV7-3 | TRBD2 | . | TRBJ2-2
CASRRTGGTEAFF | TGTGCCAGCAGACGAACAGGGGGCACTGAAGCTTTCTTT | TRBV5-8 | TRBD1 | . | TRBJ1-1
CASSHSSLRGTVNTEAFF | TGCGCCAGCAGCCACTCATCCCTGCGGGGGACGGTGAACACTGAAGCTTTCTTT | TRBV4-1 | . | few | TRBJ1-1
CASTTGPGNTIYF | TGTGCCAGCACTACAGGGCCTGGAAACACCATATATTTT | TRBV6-1 | . | once | TRBJ1-3
CASSPTLTFNQPQHF | TGTGCCAGCTCACCAACATTAACCTTCAATCAGCCCCAGCATTTT | TRBV18 | . | . | TRBJ1-5
CASSIGQDRVRANQPQHF | TGTGCCAGTAGTATAGGTCAGGACAGGGTTCGCGCTAATCAGCCCCAGCATTTT | TRBV19 | TRBD1 | . | TRBJ1-5
CASSRRDRTVYFGANYGYTF | TGTGCCAGCAGTCGCCGAGACAGGACCGTTTATTTCGGAGCTAACTATGGCTACACCTTC | TRBV6-6 | . | . | TRBJ1-2
CASRGQGGTEAFF | TGTGCCAGCCGCGGACAGGGCGGCACTGAAGCTTTCTTT | TRBV9 | TRBD1 | . | TRBJ1-1
CASSVSTGGEGTQYF | TGTGCCAGCAGCGTATCGACAGGGGGCGAAGGGACCCAGTACTTC | TRBV9 | TRBD1 | . | TRBJ2-5
CASSVRPLGPQHF | TGTGCCAGCAGCGTCAGGCCCCTCGGCCCCCAGCATTTT | TRBV9 | . | . | TRBJ1-5
CASSQDCYREKPQHF | TGTGCCAGCAGCCAAGATTGTTACAGGGAAAAGCCCCAGCATTTT | TRBV3-1/TRBV3-2 | . | few | TRBJ1-5
CASSWDFRNEQFF | TGTGCCAGCAGCTGGGACTTTCGCAATGAGCAGTTCTTC | TRBV11-1 | . | . | TRBJ2-1
CAISPTGGTEAFF | TGTGCCATCAGCCCAACGGGGGGCACTGAAGCTTTCTTT | TRBV10-3 | . | once | TRBJ1-1
CASSSQSTDTQYF | TGTGCCAGCAGCTCACAGAGTACAGATACGCAGTATTTT | TRBV6-2/TRBV6-3 | . | . | TRBJ2-3
CASSFFGELFF | TGTGCCAGCAGCTTCTTTGGGGAGCTGTTTTTT | TRBV7-2 | . | once | TRBJ2-2
CASSQDGTGIETQYF | TGTGCCAGCAGCCAAGATGGGACAGGTATAGAGACCCAGTACTTC | TRBV3-1/TRBV3-2 | TRBD1 | . | TRBJ2-5
CATKGAGRQETQYF | TGTGCCACCAAGGGGGCAGGGAGGCAAGAGACCCAGTACTTC | TRBV24-1 | . | once | TRBJ2-5
CASSSVLGGYSYNEQFF | TGTGCCAGCAGCTCTGTTTTGGGAGGGTACTCCTACAATGAGCAGTTCTTC | TRBV5-8 | TRBD2 | . | TRBJ2-1
CASSSPSGGVETQYF | TGTGCCAGCAGCTCCCCTAGCGGGGGCGTAGAGACCCAGTACTTC | TRBV11-1 | TRBD2 | . | TRBJ2-5
CASRVTGFEQFF | TGTGCCAGCAGGGTGACTGGTTTTGAGCAGTTCTTC | TRBV11-2 | . | once | TRBJ2-1
CASSLGILAGVQETQYF | TGTGCCAGCAGCTTAGGTATCCTAGCGGGGGTACAAGAGACCCAGTACTTC | TRBV11-2 | TRBD2 | . | TRBJ2-5
CASSFNGYGYTF | TGTGCCAGCAGTTTTAACGGCTATGGCTACACCTTC | TRBV28 | . | . | TRBJ1-2
CASSLQPGQGDYGYTF | TGTGCCAGTAGCCTCCAACCGGGACAGGGAGACTATGGCTACACCTTC | TRBV19 | TRBD1 | . | TRBJ1-2
CASTSGGNTEAFF | TGTGCCAGCACCTCCGGGGGGAACACTGAAGCTTTCTTT | TRBV7-2 | . | . | TRBJ1-1